One and the same sample provided the 10 T cell receptor beta chains below, sequenced in a study of cytomegalovirus exposure and HLA in healthy donors. PCR employed 60 Vbeta and 13 Jbeta primers. Using immunoSEQ multiplex PCR, the repertoire was profiled, and TCRdb retains in-frame clones only, with some absent. The sample shows roughly 150,000 clones, more than 70% of them seen only once. The sequenced sample consisted of PBMCs. Source of these receptors: a woman between 35 and 50 years old in good health and CMV-seronegative.

This clone was detected a few times. The chain carries TRBV5-6 and TRBJ2-3; 10 nucleotides align to TRBD2. CDR1 and CDR2 from the germline V gene are SGHDT and YYEEEE. J gave up 5 bases and V 3 bases, and 12 bases lay outside the gene matches. This CDR3 region has 17 residues. The CDR3 reads CASSYPSSGGRKDTQYF. CDR3 DNA sequence: TGTGCCAGCAGCTACCCTTCTAGCGGGGGCCGTAAAGATACGCAGTATTTT. Filled out from reference TRBV5-6 and TRBJ2-3, the complete variable domain reads DAGVTQSPTHLIKTRGQQVTLRCSPKSGHDTVSWYQQALGQGPQFIFQYYEEEERQRGNFPDRFSGHQFPNYSSELNVNALLLGDSALYLCASSYPSSGGRKDTQYFGPGTRLTVL.

The chain has TRBV5-5 and TRBJ2-6; 13 nucleotides agree with TRBD2. The length of the CDR3 is 17 residues. Germline loops: CDR1 SGHKS, CDR2 YYEKEE (reference sequence). V was clipped by 3 bases and J by 4 bases; unmatched bases: 4. Written as DNA, the CDR3 is TGTGCCAGCAGCTCAGGACTAGCGGGGGCCGGGGCCAACGTCCTGACTTTC. It is translated as CASSSGLAGAGANVLTF.

The CDR3 spells CASTQSGAYGYTF. The CDR3 DNA sequence: TGTGCCAGCACCCAATCAGGGGCTTATGGCTACACCTTC. The V call is TRBV25-1, the J call TRBJ1-2, with a tentative D call TRBD1 (6 bases). Germline V gene sequence: CDR1 MGHDK, CDR2 SYGVNS. The CDR3 loop spans 13 amino acids. V was clipped by 7 bases and J by 5 bases, with 14 bases between them.

V gene TRBV15 combines with J gene TRBJ1-2; maybe TRBD1 (6 bases). Germline CDR1 is LNHNV and CDR2 is YYDKDF (reference sequence). Trimming removed 1 base at V and 5 bases at J, with 8 bases between. The CDR3 loop spans 13 amino acids. The CDR3 loop reads CATSRAGEYGYTF. The DNA for the CDR3 is TGTGCCACCAGCAGAGCAGGGGAGTATGGCTACACCTTC.

The chain joins TRBV19 to TRBJ2-7, with TRBD1 matching 7 bases. The V gene's germline CDR1 is LNHDA and CDR2 SQIVND (reference sequence). Germline trimming cut 5 bases from V and 3 bases from J; bases unmatched to any gene: 7. This CDR3 is built from 14 residues. CDR3 bases: TGTGCCAGTAGTCTCCAGACAGGGTACTACGAGCAGTACTTC. Its translation is CASSLQTGYYEQYF.

This chain joins TRBV28 and TRBJ1-1; unclear D gene. V lost 0 bases and J 1 base, leaving 9 bases between the germline ends. The length of the CDR3 is 15 residues. Germline V gives CDR1 MDHEN, CDR2 SYDVKM. CDR3 coding DNA: TGTGCCAGCAGTTTATGGCAGTCGGGGAACACTGAAGCTTTCTTT. As protein: CASSLWQSGNTEAFF.

The gene calls are TRBV5-1 and TRBJ1-5; 7 bases align to TRBD1. Per the germline V gene, CDR1 is SGHRS and CDR2 is YFSETQ. This CDR3 comprises 15 residues. Unmatched junction bases numbered 4, after V lost 4 bases and J lost 0 bases. This CDR3 is CASSPGTVSNQPQHF. CDR3 DNA: TGCGCCAGCAGCCCCGGGACAGTTAGCAATCAGCCCCAGCATTTT.

Note on this clone: A junction end diverges from the germline sequence, so it may reflect a read error. The chain couples TRBV7-9 to TRBJ2-3, with D unclear. Germline loops: CDR1 SEHNR, CDR2 FQNEAQ (reference sequence). CDR3 length: 14 residues. The CDR3 sequence is CSSSSSPSTDTQYF. CDR3 nucleotides: TGTTCCAGCAGCTCATCCCCCAGCACAGATACGCAGTATTTT.

Here the CDR3 DNA reads TGTGCCAGCTCACCGGGGGGTTTAGCCAAAAACATTCAGTACTTC. This codes for CASSPGGLAKNIQYF. The genes are TRBV18 and TRBJ2-4; D is perhaps TRBD2 (6 bases). Germline V gene lookup returns CDR1 KGHSH and CDR2 LQKENI. V was clipped by 3 bases and J by 0 bases, with 9 bases between them. CDR3 length: 15 amino acids.

V gene TRBV11-3 combines with J gene TRBJ2-5; 10 bases align to TRBD2. Germline V gene lookup returns CDR1 SGHNT and CDR2 YENEEA. With 1 base clipped from V and 2 bases from J, the junction kept 4 bases outside the gene matches. This CDR3 has 16 amino acids. The CDR3 DNA reads TGTGCCAGCAGCTTAGGGACTAGCGGACTGCAAGAGACCCAGTACTTC. Its translation: CASSLGTSGLQETQYF.